These T cell receptor beta chains were read from a single sample in a study of identical twins. TCRdb reprocessed the 5' RACE reads via MiXCR and lists one record per CDR3 protein. The table has about 470,000 distinct CDR3 sequences, roughly a quarter seen once; the top ten hold about 2.7%. These data were also reused for a study on T cells expressing NK-cell markers.

Sequenced material: CD4+ T cells sorted from blood. The receptors were gathered from a woman in her late teens or twenties in good health. The CDR3 runs from the conserved cysteine through the conserved F or W. Fields, in order: clone size, V gene, D gene, J gene, CDR3 protein, CDR3 DNA. A D gene is named only where the DNA matches it firmly. Clone size appears in some rows only: once, few, many, or a class for an expanded clone.

>NA|TRBV5-5|NA|TRBJ1-4
CASQSGGEKLFF
TGTGCCAGTCAGTCCGGGGGTGAAAAACTGTTTTTT
>few|TRBV20-1|NA|TRBJ2-7
CSASRVNSGIRGPYEQYF
TGCAGTGCTAGTCGAGTCAATTCTGGGATCAGGGGTCCCTACGAGCAGTACTTC
>NA|TRBV20-1|NA|TRBJ1-2
CSARETGTGYTF
TGCAGTGCTAGAGAAACAGGGACCGGCTACACCTTC
>few|TRBV4-1|NA|TRBJ2-3
CASSQRPSDTQYF
TGCGCCAGCAGCCAACGCCCCAGCGATACGCAGTATTTT
>few|TRBV10-3|TRBD2|TRBJ2-1
CAIRRLAGGPSEQFF
TGTGCCATCAGGAGACTAGCGGGGGGGCCAAGTGAGCAGTTCTTC
>few|TRBV12-3/TRBV12-4|NA|TRBJ1-1
CASSTQGTEAFF
TGTGCCAGCAGCACACAGGGAACTGAAGCTTTCTTT
>few|TRBV7-9|NA|TRBJ1-2
CASSPNNNYGYTF
TGTGCCAGCAGCCCGAATAACAACTATGGCTACACCTTC
>NA|TRBV7-6|NA|TRBJ1-6
CASSQRDVGLNSPLHF
TGTGCCAGCAGCCAAAGGGACGTTGGACTCAATTCACCCCTCCACTTT
>few|TRBV20-1|NA|TRBJ2-5
CSAESGLTQYF
TGCAGTGCTGAGTCAGGGTTGACCCAGTACTTC
>few|TRBV25-1|NA|TRBJ2-7
CASSGPAWQEQYF
TGTGCCAGCAGTGGGCCAGCTTGGCAAGAGCAGTACTTC
>few|TRBV6-5|NA|TRBJ1-6
CASSYAGRSNSPLHF
TGTGCCAGCAGTTACGCGGGACGGAGTAATTCACCCCTCCACTTT
>few|TRBV6-1|NA|TRBJ2-1
CASSRDTRGGEQFF
TGTGCCAGCAGCCGAGATACCAGGGGAGGTGAGCAGTTCTTC
>once|TRBV5-1|TRBD2|TRBJ2-5
CASSGGTSFRAETQYF
TGCGCCAGCAGTGGCGGGACTAGCTTCCGTGCAGAGACCCAGTACTTC
>NA|TRBV7-2|TRBD1|TRBJ2-3
CASSRVGTGDGDTQYF
TGTGCCAGCAGCCGAGTGGGGACAGGCGATGGAGATACGCAGTATTTT
>NA|TRBV15|NA|TRBJ2-2
CATSRVRGDTTGELFF
TGTGCCACCAGCAGAGTCAGGGGGGATACGACCGGGGAGCTGTTTTTT
>many|TRBV12-3/TRBV12-4|TRBD1|TRBJ2-7
CASSLDGTAYEQYF
TGTGCCAGCAGTTTAGACGGGACAGCCTACGAGCAGTACTTC
>few|TRBV12-3/TRBV12-4|NA|TRBJ1-2
CASRSRDGDGYTF
TGTGCCAGCAGGTCCCGGGACGGGGATGGCTACACCTTC
>few|TRBV20-1|TRBD2|TRBJ2-7
CSASSGTSYEQYF
TGCAGTGCTAGTTCCGGGACTAGCTACGAGCAGTACTTC
>many|TRBV24-1|NA|TRBJ2-3
CATSSFGAPDTQYF
TGTGCCACCAGCTCTTTCGGAGCGCCAGATACGCAGTATTTT
>NA|TRBV20-1|TRBD2|TRBJ2-1
CSAEPGLAGSNEQFF
TGCAGTGCCGAACCGGGACTAGCGGGATCCAATGAGCAGTTCTTC
>few|TRBV3-1|NA|TRBJ2-5
CASSSGGNSRETQYF
TGTGCCAGCAGCTCTGGGGGGAACTCCAGAGAGACCCAGTACTTC
>once|TRBV12-3/TRBV12-4|TRBD1|TRBJ2-1
CASSTTGVNEQFF
TGTGCCAGCAGTACGACAGGGGTCAATGAGCAGTTCTTC
>NA|TRBV2|NA|TRBJ2-1
CASSRDISYNEQFF
TGTGCCAGCAGCCGGGACATCAGCTACAATGAGCAGTTCTTC
>few|TRBV18|NA|TRBJ2-3
CASSPQVNTDTQYF
TGTGCCAGCTCACCGCAAGTTAACACAGATACGCAGTATTTT
>NA|TRBV5-1|NA|TRBJ1-1
CASSLSPPNTEAFF
TGCGCCAGCAGCCTCTCTCCGCCCAACACTGAAGCTTTCTTT
>many|TRBV18|NA|TRBJ2-3
CASSPRVSTDTQYF
TGTGCCAGCTCACCTCGTGTGAGTACAGATACGCAGTATTTT
>NA|TRBV5-5|NA|TRBJ2-4
CASGENWPKNIQYF
TGTGCCAGCGGGGAAAATTGGCCCAAAAACATTCAGTACTTC
>NA|TRBV6-5|NA|TRBJ2-1
CASSYSYTSDNEQFF
TGTGCCAGCAGTTACTCGTACACCTCTGACAATGAGCAGTTCTTC
>many|TRBV9|NA|TRBJ1-1
CASSRRVGTEAFF
TGTGCCAGCAGCCGGAGGGTAGGCACTGAAGCTTTCTTT
>few|TRBV20-1|NA|TRBJ2-3
CSAATRSSTDTQYF
TGCAGTGCTGCCACTAGGTCTAGCACAGATACGCAGTATTTT
>few|TRBV5-1|NA|TRBJ2-3
CASRILPGSTDTQYF
TGCGCCAGCAGGATTTTACCAGGTAGCACAGATACGCAGTATTTT
>NA|TRBV12-3/TRBV12-4|TRBD2|TRBJ2-2
CASSHLAEGGGELFF
TGTGCCAGCAGTCATCTAGCGGAGGGTGGCGGGGAGCTGTTTTTT
>once|TRBV18|NA|TRBJ1-3
CASSPLDSHSGNTIYF
TGTGCCAGCTCACCGCTCGACAGCCACTCTGGAAACACCATATATTTT
>NA|TRBV12-3/TRBV12-4|NA|TRBJ2-1
CASSPARVYNEQFF
TGTGCCAGCAGTCCCGCACGAGTCTACAATGAGCAGTTCTTC
>few|TRBV7-2|NA|TRBJ1-1
CASSQRARAFF
TGTGCCAGCAGCCAACGGGCCAGAGCTTTCTTT
>few|TRBV20-1|NA|TRBJ2-1
CSASGARNNEQFF
TGCAGTGCTAGCGGAGCAAGAAACAATGAGCAGTTCTTC
>few|TRBV6-1|TRBD1|TRBJ2-2
CASSQGAYTGELFF
TGTGCCAGCAGCCAGGGGGCATACACCGGGGAGCTGTTTTTT
>NA|TRBV7-8|NA|TRBJ2-5
CASSFNRVAKETQYF
TGTGCCAGCAGCTTTAATCGGGTCGCGAAAGAGACCCAGTACTTC
>NA|TRBV20-1|TRBD2|TRBJ2-7
CSASFSGSNYEQYF
TGCAGTGCTAGCTTCAGCGGGAGTAACTACGAGCAGTACTTC
>NA|TRBV6-2/TRBV6-3|TRBD2|TRBJ2-3
CASVKAGGWTDTQYF
TGTGCCAGCGTCAAGGCGGGGGGTTGGACAGATACGCAGTATTTT
>NA|TRBV7-2|NA|TRBJ1-1
CASSPRGRLWQATREAFF
TGTGCCAGCAGCCCACGCGGTAGGTTGTGGCAGGCCACCCGTGAAGCTTTCTTT
>few|TRBV5-1|NA|TRBJ2-7
CASPTRYEQYF
TGCGCCAGCCCCACTCGCTACGAGCAGTACTTC
>NA|TRBV6-1|TRBD2|TRBJ2-1
CASSAGLARGYNEQFF
TGTGCCAGCAGTGCCGGACTAGCGCGCGGGTACAATGAGCAGTTCTTC
>few|TRBV25-1|TRBD2|TRBJ2-1
CATLKGALAGQGNEQFF
TGTGCCACCCTCAAAGGGGCCCTAGCGGGACAAGGCAATGAGCAGTTCTTC
>NA|TRBV11-2|NA|TRBJ2-5
CASSLDQAGGLETQYF
TGTGCCAGCAGCTTAGATCAGGCAGGGGGGCTGGAGACCCAGTACTTC
>NA|TRBV20-1|NA|TRBJ2-7
CSARDPSAGNDNEQYF
TGCAGTGCTAGAGATCCCTCCGCGGGGAATGATAACGAGCAGTACTTC
>few|TRBV7-8|NA|TRBJ2-5
CASSFGRTETQYF
TGTGCCAGCAGCTTTGGCAGAACGGAGACCCAGTACTTC
>few|TRBV19|NA|TRBJ2-7
CASSILATTPYEQYF
TGTGCCAGTAGTATCTTGGCTACGACGCCCTACGAGCAGTACTTC
>NA|TRBV5-1|TRBD2|TRBJ2-5
CASSWGLAGDLEETQYF
TGCGCCAGCAGCTGGGGACTAGCGGGGGACCTAGAAGAGACCCAGTACTTC
>NA|TRBV2|NA|TRBJ2-3
CASRKAGRDTQYF
TGTGCCAGCAGGAAGGCGGGCCGGGATACGCAGTATTTT
>NA|TRBV10-2|TRBD2|TRBJ2-3
CASQLAGGSTDTQYF
TGCGCCAGCCAATTAGCGGGAGGAAGCACAGATACGCAGTATTTT
>NA|TRBV5-6|TRBD2|TRBJ2-3
CASSSGTSGRSLDTQYF
TGTGCCAGCAGCTCCGGGACTAGCGGGAGATCGTTGGATACGCAGTATTTT
>NA|TRBV12-3/TRBV12-4|NA|TRBJ2-3
CASSLAFGSSTDTQYF
TGTGCCAGCAGTTTAGCGTTCGGGAGCAGCACAGATACGCAGTATTTT
>NA|TRBV5-1|TRBD1|TRBJ2-1
CASSLEGGPSYNEQFF
TGCGCCAGCAGCTTGGAAGGGGGCCCCTCCTACAATGAGCAGTTCTTC
>NA|TRBV7-3|NA|TRBJ1-2
CASSSSGTNFGGYTF
TGTGCCAGCAGCTCCTCCGGGACAAATTTCGGAGGCTACACCTTC
>NA|TRBV6-2/TRBV6-3|NA|TRBJ1-1
CASRDQGTLNTEAFF
TGTGCCAGCAGGGATCAGGGAACCCTGAACACTGAAGCTTTCTTT
>NA|TRBV6-1|TRBD1|TRBJ1-2
CASRTGQGVYGYTF
TGTGCCAGCAGGACGGGCCAGGGGGTATATGGCTACACCTTC
>NA|TRBV25-1|NA|TRBJ2-7
CASTEPGAYEQYF
TGTGCCAGCACCGAACCAGGGGCCTACGAGCAGTACTTC
>few|TRBV6-2/TRBV6-3|NA|TRBJ2-3
CATRKQGTDTQYF
TGTGCCACCAGAAAGCAGGGCACAGATACGCAGTATTTT